This T cell receptor beta chain originates from a study of graft-versus-host responses after intestinal transplantation. On the study more broadly: The recipients all started with anti-thymocyte globulin induction and then took tacrolimus and steroids for roughly 3 years.

The CDR3 is 12 amino acids. Germline-derived CDR1 and CDR2 are MNHEY and SMNVEV (reference sequence). The V segment lost 5 bases and the J segment 13 bases; nucleotides outside the gene matches: 4. Repertoires were generated with immunoSEQ multiplex PCR, while TCRdb's copy carries only in-frame clones and drops some. Of 12,000 to 15,000 clones in the sample, around two fifths are singletons; the top ten hold around 15%. This clone has at least ten counts. Study-level findings and limits: With peak circulating GvH clone levels came an association with early post-transplant HvG declines. The authors found GvH clones in recipient marrow, some appearing first in ileum or blood.

Stimulators, around 200,000 irradiated and violet-dye-labeled cells, were plated with around 200,000 CFSE-labeled responder cells. V usage is TRBV27 and J usage is TRBJ2-1, with TRBD2 matching 11 bases. Material: alloreactive CD8+ T cells from a mixed lymphocyte reaction culture, obtained before intestinal transplant. The subset is: CFSE-low proliferating T cells sorted from roughly 6-day pre-transplant mixed lymphocyte reaction (GvH or HvG direction). The sequence was collected from a human patient who received an intestinal transplant. This chain's CDR3 is CASSGTSGGQFF. CDR3 DNA sequence: TGTGCCAGCAGTGGAACTAGCGGGGGACAGTTCTTC.